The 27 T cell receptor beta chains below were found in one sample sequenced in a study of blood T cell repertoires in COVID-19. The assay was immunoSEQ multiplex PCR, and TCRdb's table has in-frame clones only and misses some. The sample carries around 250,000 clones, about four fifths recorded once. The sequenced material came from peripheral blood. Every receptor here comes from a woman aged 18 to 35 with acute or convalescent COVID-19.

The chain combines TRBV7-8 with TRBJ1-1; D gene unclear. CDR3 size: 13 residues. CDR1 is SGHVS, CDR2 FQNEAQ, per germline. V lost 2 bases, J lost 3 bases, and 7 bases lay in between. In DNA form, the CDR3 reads TGTGCCAGCAGCTTACAGCGTTACACTGAAGCTTTCTTT. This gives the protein CASSLQRYTEAFF.

The CDR3 bases are TGTGCCGGGAGGGTCGGCACTGAAGCTTTCTTT. Its translation is CAGRVGTEAFF. This rearrangement joins TRBV12-3 or TRBV12-4 to TRBJ1-1; the D is unclear. The CDR3 length is 11 residues. Trimming shortened V by 11 bases and J by 4 bases, and 11 bases separated the two germline ends.

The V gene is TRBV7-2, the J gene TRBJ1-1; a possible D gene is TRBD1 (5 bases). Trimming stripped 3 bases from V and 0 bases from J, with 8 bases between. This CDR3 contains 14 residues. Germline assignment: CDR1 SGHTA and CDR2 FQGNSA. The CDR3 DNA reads TGTGCCAGCAGCTTGTCAGGGATGAACACTGAAGCTTTCTTT. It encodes CASSLSGMNTEAFF. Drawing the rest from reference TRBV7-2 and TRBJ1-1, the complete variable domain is GAGVSQSPSNKVTEKGKDVELRCDPISGHTALYWYRQSLGQGLEFLIYFQGNSAPDKSGLPSDRFSAERTGGSVSTLTIQRTQQEDSAVYLCASSLSGMNTEAFFGQGTRLTVV.

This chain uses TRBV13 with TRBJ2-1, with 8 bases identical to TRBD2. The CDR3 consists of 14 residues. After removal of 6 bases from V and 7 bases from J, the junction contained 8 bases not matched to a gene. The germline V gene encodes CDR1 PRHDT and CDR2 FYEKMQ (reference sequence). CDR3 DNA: TGTGCCAGCAGACCGGGGGGCGGGGGGAATGAGCAGTTCTTC. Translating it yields CASRPGGGGNEQFF.

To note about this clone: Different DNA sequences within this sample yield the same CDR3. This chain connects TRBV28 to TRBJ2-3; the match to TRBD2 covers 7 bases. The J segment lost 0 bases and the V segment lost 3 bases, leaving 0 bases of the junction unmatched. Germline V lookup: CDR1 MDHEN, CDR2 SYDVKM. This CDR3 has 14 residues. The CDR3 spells CASSLGGSTDTQYF. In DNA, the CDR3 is TGTGCCAGCAGTTTGGGGGGGAGCACAGATACGCAGTATTTT.

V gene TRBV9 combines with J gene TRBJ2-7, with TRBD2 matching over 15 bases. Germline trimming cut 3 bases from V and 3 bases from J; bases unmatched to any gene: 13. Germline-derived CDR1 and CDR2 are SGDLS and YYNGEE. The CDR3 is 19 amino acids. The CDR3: CASSARPGLAGGRHYEQYF. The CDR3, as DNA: TGTGCCAGCAGCGCGCGACCGGGACTAGCGGGAGGCCGCCACTACGAGCAGTACTTC.

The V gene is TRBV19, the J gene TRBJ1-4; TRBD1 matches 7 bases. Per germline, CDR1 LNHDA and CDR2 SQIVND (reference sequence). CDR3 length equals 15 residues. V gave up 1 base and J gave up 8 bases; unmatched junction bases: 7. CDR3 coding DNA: TGTGCCAGTAGTATAGTGAGGGGGCTAAGCGAAAAACTGTTTTTT. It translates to CASSIVRGLSEKLFF.

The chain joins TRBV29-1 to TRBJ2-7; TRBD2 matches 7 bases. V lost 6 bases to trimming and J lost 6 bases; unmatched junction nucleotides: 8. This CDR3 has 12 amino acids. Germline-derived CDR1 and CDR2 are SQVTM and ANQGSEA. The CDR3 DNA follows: TGCAGCGTCGAGGGCGGGGGAATCGAGCAGTACTTC. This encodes CSVEGGGIEQYF.

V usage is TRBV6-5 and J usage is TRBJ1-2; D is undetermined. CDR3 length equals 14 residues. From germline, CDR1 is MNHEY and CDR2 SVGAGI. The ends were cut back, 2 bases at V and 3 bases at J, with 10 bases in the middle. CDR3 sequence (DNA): TGTGCCAGCAGTTACGGAGGGAAGGACTATGGCTACACCTTC. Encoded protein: CASSYGGKDYGYTF.

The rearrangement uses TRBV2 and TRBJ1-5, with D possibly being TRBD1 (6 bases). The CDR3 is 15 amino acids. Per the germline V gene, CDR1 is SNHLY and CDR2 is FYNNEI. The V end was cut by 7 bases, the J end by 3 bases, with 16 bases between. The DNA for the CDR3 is TGTGCCAGCACAGACTCCGACAGGCTCAATCAGCCCCAGCATTTT. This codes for CASTDSDRLNQPQHF. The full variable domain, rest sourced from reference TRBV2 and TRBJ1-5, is EPEVTQTPSHQVTQMGQEVILRCVPISNHLYFYWYRQILGQKVEFLVSFYNNEISEKSEIFDDQFSVERPDGSNFTLKIRSTKLEDSAMYFCASTDSDRLNQPQHFGDGTRLSIL.

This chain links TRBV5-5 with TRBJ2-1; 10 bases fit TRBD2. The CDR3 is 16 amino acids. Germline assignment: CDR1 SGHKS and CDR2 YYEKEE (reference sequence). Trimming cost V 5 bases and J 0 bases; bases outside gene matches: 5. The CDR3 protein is CASSPGLAVSYNEQFF. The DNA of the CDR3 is TGTGCCAGCAGTCCAGGACTAGCGGTCTCCTACAATGAGCAGTTCTTC.

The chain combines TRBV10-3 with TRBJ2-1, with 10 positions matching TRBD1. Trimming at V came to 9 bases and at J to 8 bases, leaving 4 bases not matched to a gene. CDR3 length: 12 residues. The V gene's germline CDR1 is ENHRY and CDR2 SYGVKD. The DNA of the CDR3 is TGTGCCATTGGACAGGGGGAGGATGAGCAGTTCTTC. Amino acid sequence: CAIGQGEDEQFF.

CDR3 protein: CASSPGTSGRAFGTYNEQFF. The CDR3 DNA sequence: TGTGCCAGCAGTCCGGGGACTAGCGGGAGGGCCTTCGGGACCTACAATGAGCAGTTCTTC. The J gene is TRBJ2-1, the V gene TRBV28, with 16 bases matching TRBD2. CDR1 is MDHEN and CDR2 is SYDVKM in the germline V gene. CDR3 length equals 20 residues. Trimming removed 5 bases from V and 2 bases from J; junction bases left unmatched: 12.

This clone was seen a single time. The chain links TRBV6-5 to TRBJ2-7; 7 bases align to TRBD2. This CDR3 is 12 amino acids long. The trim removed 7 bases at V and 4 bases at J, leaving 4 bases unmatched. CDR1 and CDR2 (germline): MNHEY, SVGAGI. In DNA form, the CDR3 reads TGTGCCAGCACGGGACTAAATTACGAGCAGTACTTC. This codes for CASTGLNYEQYF.

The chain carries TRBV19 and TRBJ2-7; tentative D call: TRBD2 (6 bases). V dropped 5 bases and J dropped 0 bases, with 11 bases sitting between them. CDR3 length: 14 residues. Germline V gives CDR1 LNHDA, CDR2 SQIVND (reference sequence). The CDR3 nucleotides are TGTGCCAGTAGTCGGCGGGGTCGCTCCTACGAGCAGTACTTC. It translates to CASSRRGRSYEQYF.

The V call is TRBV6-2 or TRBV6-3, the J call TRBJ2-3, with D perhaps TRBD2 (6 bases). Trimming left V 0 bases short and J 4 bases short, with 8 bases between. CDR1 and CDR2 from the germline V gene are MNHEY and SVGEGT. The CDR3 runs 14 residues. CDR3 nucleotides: TGTGCCAGCAGTTACTCGTCGGGGGCAGATACGCAGTATTTT. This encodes CASSYSSGADTQYF.

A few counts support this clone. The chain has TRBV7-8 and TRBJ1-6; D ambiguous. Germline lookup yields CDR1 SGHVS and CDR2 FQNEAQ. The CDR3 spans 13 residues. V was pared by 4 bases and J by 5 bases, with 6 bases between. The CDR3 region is CASSSGDNSPLHF. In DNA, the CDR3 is TGTGCCAGCAGCTCCGGAGATAATTCACCCCTCCACTTT.

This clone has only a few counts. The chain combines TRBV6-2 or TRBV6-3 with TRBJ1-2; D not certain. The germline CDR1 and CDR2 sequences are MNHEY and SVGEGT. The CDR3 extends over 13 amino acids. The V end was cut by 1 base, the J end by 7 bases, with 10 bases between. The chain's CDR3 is CASSYWRGSGYTF. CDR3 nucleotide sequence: TGTGCCAGCAGTTACTGGCGAGGGTCTGGCTACACCTTC.

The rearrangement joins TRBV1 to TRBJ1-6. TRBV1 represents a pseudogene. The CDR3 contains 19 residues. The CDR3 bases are TGCACCAGCAGCCAAGATCTTTCTTCGGCGGGGATGCATAATTCACCCCTCCACTTT. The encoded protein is CTSSQDLSSAGMHNSPLHF.

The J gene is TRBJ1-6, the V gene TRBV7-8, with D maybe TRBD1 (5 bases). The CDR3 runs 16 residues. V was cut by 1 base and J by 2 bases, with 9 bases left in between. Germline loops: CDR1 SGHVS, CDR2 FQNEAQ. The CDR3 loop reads CASSLEGRTYNSPLHF. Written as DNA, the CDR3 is TGTGCCAGCAGCTTAGAGGGGAGGACCTATAATTCACCCCTCCACTTT.

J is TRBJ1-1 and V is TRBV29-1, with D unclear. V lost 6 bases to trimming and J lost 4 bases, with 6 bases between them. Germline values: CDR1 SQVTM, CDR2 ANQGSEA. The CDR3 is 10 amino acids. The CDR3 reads CSVRVTEAFF. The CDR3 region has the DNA TGCAGCGTCCGGGTCACTGAAGCTTTCTTT.

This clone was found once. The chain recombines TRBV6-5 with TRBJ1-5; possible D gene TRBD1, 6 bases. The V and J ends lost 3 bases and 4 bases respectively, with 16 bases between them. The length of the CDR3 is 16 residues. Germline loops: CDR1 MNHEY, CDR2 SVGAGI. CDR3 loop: CASSYLPHDRNQPQHF. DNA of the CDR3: TGTGCCAGCAGTTATCTCCCTCACGACAGGAATCAGCCCCAGCATTTT.

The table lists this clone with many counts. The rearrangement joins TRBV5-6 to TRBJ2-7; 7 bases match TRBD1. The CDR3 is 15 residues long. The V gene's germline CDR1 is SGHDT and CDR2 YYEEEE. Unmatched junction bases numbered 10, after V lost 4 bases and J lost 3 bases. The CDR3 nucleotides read TGTGCCAGCAGCGGAGACAGGGTCCTCCACTACGAGCAGTACTTC. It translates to CASSGDRVLHYEQYF.

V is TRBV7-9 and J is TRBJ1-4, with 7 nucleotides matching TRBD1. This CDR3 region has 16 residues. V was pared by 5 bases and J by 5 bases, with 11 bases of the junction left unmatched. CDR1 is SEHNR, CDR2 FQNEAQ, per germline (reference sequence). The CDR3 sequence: CASSSILDRFNEKLFF. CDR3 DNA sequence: TGTGCCAGCAGCAGTATCCTGGACAGGTTCAATGAAAAACTGTTTTTT. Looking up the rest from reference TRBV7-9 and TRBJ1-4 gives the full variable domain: DTGVSQNPRHKITKRGQNVTFRCDPISEHNRLYWYRQTLGQGPEFLTYFQNEAQLEKSRLLSDRFSAERPKGSFSTLEIQRTEQGDSAMYLCASSSILDRFNEKLFFGSGTQLSVL.

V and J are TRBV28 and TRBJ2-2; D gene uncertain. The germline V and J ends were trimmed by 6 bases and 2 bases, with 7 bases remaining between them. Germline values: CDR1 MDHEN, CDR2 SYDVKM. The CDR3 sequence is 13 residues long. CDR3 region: CASRNYNTGELFF. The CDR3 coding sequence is TGTGCCAGCAGGAACTACAACACCGGGGAGCTGTTTTTT.

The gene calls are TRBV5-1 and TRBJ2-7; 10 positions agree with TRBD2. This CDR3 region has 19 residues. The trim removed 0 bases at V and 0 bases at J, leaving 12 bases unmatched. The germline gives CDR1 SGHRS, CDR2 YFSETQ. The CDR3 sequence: CASSLARTSGTLHSYEQYF. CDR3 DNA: TGCGCCAGCAGCTTGGCGCGTACTAGCGGGACACTGCACTCCTACGAGCAGTACTTC.

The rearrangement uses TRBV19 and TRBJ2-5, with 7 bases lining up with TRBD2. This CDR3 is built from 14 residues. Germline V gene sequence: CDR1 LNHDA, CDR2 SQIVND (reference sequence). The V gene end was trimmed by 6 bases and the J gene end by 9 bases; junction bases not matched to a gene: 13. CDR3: CASRASEAGGSQYF. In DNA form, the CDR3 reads TGTGCCAGTAGAGCCTCGGAGGCCGGGGGGTCCCAGTACTTC. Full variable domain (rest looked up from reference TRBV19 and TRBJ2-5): DGGITQSPKYLFRKEGQNVTLSCEQNLNHDAMYWYRQDPGQGLRLIYYSQIVNDFQKGDIAEGYSVSREKKESFPLTVTSAQKNPTAFYLCASRASEAGGSQYFGPGTRLLVL.